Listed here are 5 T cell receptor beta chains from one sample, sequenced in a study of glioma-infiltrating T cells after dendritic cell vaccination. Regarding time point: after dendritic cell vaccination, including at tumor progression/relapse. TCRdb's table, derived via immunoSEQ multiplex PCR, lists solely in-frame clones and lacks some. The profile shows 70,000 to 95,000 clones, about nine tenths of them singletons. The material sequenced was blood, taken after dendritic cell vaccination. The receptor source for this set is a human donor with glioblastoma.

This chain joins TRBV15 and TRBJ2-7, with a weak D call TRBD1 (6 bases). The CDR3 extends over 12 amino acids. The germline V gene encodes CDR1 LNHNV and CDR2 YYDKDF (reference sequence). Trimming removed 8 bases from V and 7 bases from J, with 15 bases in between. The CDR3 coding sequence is TGTGCCACCTCAGGACAGCCCGGTGAGCAGTACTTC. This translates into CATSGQPGEQYF.

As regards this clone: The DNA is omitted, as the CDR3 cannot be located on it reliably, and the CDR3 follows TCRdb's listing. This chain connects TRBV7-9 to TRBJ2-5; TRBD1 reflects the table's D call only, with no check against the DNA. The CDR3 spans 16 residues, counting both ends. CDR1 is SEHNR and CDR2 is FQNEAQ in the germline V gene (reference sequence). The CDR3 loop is CASSFRAGQGQETQYF.

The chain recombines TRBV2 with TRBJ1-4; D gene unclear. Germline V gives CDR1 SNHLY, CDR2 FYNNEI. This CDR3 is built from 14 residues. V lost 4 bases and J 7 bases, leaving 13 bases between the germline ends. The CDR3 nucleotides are TGTGCCAGCAGTGTTGCGACTACGGGTGAAAAACTGTTTTTT. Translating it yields CASSVATTGEKLFF.

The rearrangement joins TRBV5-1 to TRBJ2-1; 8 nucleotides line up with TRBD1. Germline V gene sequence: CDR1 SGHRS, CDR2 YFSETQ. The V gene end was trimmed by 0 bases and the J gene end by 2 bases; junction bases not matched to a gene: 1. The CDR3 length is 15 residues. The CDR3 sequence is CASSLGQGPYNEQFF. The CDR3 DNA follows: TGCGCCAGCAGCTTGGGACAGGGGCCCTACAATGAGCAGTTCTTC.

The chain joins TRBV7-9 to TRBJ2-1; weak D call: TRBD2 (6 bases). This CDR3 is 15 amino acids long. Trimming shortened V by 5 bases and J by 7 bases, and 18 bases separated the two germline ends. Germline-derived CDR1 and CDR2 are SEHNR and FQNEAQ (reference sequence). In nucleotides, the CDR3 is TGTGCCAGCAGCCAAGCCGGGGGTAGAAAGAATGAGCAGTTCTTC. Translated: CASSQAGGRKNEQFF.